This T cell receptor beta chain is from a study of relationships among human T cell subsets (dated by TCRdb to the early 2010s). Regarding the complete study: The study sequenced eight distinct T cell populations from blood: pan T, CD8 cytotoxic, regulatory, Th1, Th2, naive plus transitional, activated and memory cells.

This clonotype was observed once. Its specific antigen is unknown. One base away there is no much larger clone; base qualities are not given. Evidence from a single read is weak. The CD4+CD25-CD294- flow-through remaining after the CD25, CD56 and CD294 bead selections was collected as Th1 cells. T cell subsets were isolated with Miltenyi superparamagnetic beads coated with subset-specific monoclonal antibodies. Peripheral blood was used as the source from which all T cell populations were isolated. Mononuclear cells were obtained from whole blood by Ficoll separation, and monocytes were then depleted with anti-CD14 microbeads. The isolated cell populations were resuspended in RNAprotect reagent immediately. V is pared back by 8 bases and J by 6 bases, with 9 bases lying between the germline termini. There are 11 amino acids in the CDR3, from cysteine to phenylalanine inclusive. The sequence is cut down to CDR3 DNA, 33 bases in frame from base 1.

On the study overall, not on this receptor specifically: The bead-based sorting could not exclude a CD4+CD8+ double-positive population. While more than 60% of CD8+ cytotoxic sequences came from clones with more than 100 reads, the regulatory and Th2 subsets had few clones of that kind. Substantial CDR3 sharing among Th1, Th2 and regulatory T cells was interpreted as suggesting stochastic cell fate choices. V, D and J usage, CDR3 length and N-nucleotide additions showed no statistically significant differences among the seven subsets.

Receptors were amplified or captured by multiplex PCR. Sequencing instrument: 454 GS FLX. Semiquantitative ARM-PCR was used to amplify the TCR alpha and beta CDR3 regions from mRNA. In ARM-PCR, tagged nested gene-specific primers were applied first, and communal superprimers then carried out the exponential amplification. Before the second amplification round was performed on first-round PCR products, the nested primers were removed by exonuclease. The amplicons were sequenced on the 454 platform, a system that can rapidly sequence millions of DNA fragments without cloning bias. An effective read was defined as a read mappable to both V and J germline segments. On the authors' methods: Reads were assigned to germline V, D and J segments with IRmap, which uses pyromap, a Smith-Waterman modification adapted to 454 sequencing errors. D-beta assignments were filtered using cutoffs set at the 99th percentile of alignment scores from simulated random sequences. The amino acids between the conserved V-segment Y[YFLI]C motif and the J-segment [FW]GXGT motif were defined as CDR3. Repertoire diversity was estimated with a compound Poisson process model previously applied to large-scale EST data. A procedure for detecting cross-contamination was applied so that sample contamination could be argued against as the origin of shared CDR3s. The raw public reads went through TCRdb reprocessing: fastp at Q25, MiXCR clone calling, in-frame beta chains kept. One record per CDR3 amino acid sequence lists the most common genes and DNA. It is TCRdb's table, rather than the study itself, that gives the V and J calls and clone size. This sample comprises fewer than 15,000 distinct CDR3 sequences, roughly two thirds of them detected only once. The ten largest clones capture 25% to 30% of the sample.

In this chain, TRBV23-1 is recombined with TRBJ2-3; the D gene assignment is ambiguous. TRBV23-1 is an ORF for which the function is uncertain. The sample was CD4+ Th1 cells sorted from blood. This specimen's cell subset or site label, per the study, means: CD4+CD25-CD294- T helper 1 cells. The receptor's source is a man aged 35 to 55 in good health. The CDR3 reads CASGESDTQYF. Here is the DNA: TGCGCCAGCGGGGAAAGTGATACGCAGTATTTT.